A single sample is the source of the 12 T cell receptor beta chains below, sequenced in a study of blood T cell repertoires in COVID-19 (TCRdb year 2020). The library was made by the immunoSEQ multiplex PCR assay. Not all clones reach the TCRdb copy of this immuneACCESS table, which keeps in-frame sequences only. Checked studies attribute under half of the gap to unresolved V genes and leave the rest unexplained. This sample has more than 120,000 clones in its table, and approximately 87% of those were observed once. In total, the top ten clones hold over 8.5% of the sample. Sequenced: peripheral blood. These receptors were taken from a woman in her forties or fifties with active or convalescent COVID-19.

The chain has TRBV4-1 and TRBJ2-3; the match to TRBD2 covers 8 bases. Germline trimming cut 3 bases from V and 5 bases from J; bases unmatched to any gene: 4. CDR3 length equals 14 residues. Germline V gene data show CDR1 as MGHRA and CDR2 as YSYEKL. In DNA form, the CDR3 reads TGCGCCAGCAGCCAGACCCTAGCGGGAGATACGCAGTATTTT. Residues: CASSQTLAGDTQYF.

The gene calls are TRBV19 and TRBJ2-1, with 9 bases that match TRBD2. Germline V CDR1 and CDR2: LNHDA, SQIVND (reference sequence). The CDR3 loop spans 15 amino acids. V was clipped by 1 base and J by 2 bases; unmatched bases: 0. The CDR3: CASSIGTSAYNEQFF. CDR3 DNA sequence: TGTGCCAGTAGTATAGGGACTAGCGCCTACAATGAGCAGTTCTTC.

The chain links TRBV18 to TRBJ2-3, with 8 bases matching TRBD2. V shed 2 bases and J 7 bases; nucleotides not matched to a gene: 17. In germline, CDR1 is KGHSH, CDR2 LQKENI. The CDR3 is made up of 18 amino acids. The CDR3 DNA reads TGTGCCAGCTCACCAAATAGAAGCGGGAGAATCGATAGGAATACGCAGTATTTT. It translates to CASSPNRSGRIDRNTQYF. The entire variable domain, with the rest obtained from reference TRBV18 and TRBJ2-3, is as follows: NAGVMQNPRHLVRRRGQEARLRCSPMKGHSHVYWYRQLPEEGLKFMVYLQKENIIDESGMPKERFSAEFPKEGPSILRIQQVVRGDSAAYFCASSPNRSGRIDRNTQYFGPGTRLTVL.

The chain recombines TRBV7-9 with TRBJ2-1; D may be TRBD2 (5 bases). Deletions cut 3 bases from V and 8 bases from J, with 8 bases between. Looked up from germline, CDR1 is SEHNR and CDR2 is FQNEAQ (reference sequence). The length of the CDR3 is 12 residues. Here the CDR3 DNA reads TGTGCCAGCAGCTTTGAGGGCTATGAGCAGTTCTTC. Its translation is CASSFEGYEQFF. The whole variable domain, filled in from reference TRBV7-9 and TRBJ2-1, reads DTGVSQNPRHKITKRGQNVTFRCDPISEHNRLYWYRQTLGQGPEFLTYFQNEAQLEKSRLLSDRFSAERPKGSFSTLEIQRTEQGDSAMYLCASSFEGYEQFFGPGTRLTVL.

This chain connects TRBV7-3 to TRBJ1-1; 9 bases map to TRBD1. Germline assignment: CDR1 SGHTA and CDR2 FQGTGA. The J segment lost 4 bases and the V segment lost 5 bases, leaving 14 bases of the junction unmatched. The CDR3 totals 17 residues. CDR3 sequence (DNA): TGTGCCAGCAGCCTCGACAGGGGGTTGGCGGGTGGCACTGAAGCTTTCTTT. The encoded protein is CASSLDRGLAGGTEAFF. The variable domain in full, completed from reference TRBV7-3 and TRBJ1-1, reads GAGVSQTPSNKVTEKGKYVELRCDPISGHTALYWYRQSLGQGPEFLIYFQGTGAADDSGLPNDRFFAVRPEGSVSTLKIQRTERGDSAVYLCASSLDRGLAGGTEAFFGQGTRLTVV.

This chain links TRBV9 with TRBJ2-1; D unresolved. Trimming took off 3 bases at V and 3 bases at J, with 16 bases between the two ends. The germline gives CDR1 SGDLS, CDR2 YYNGEE. The CDR3 sequence is 16 residues long. The DNA of the CDR3 is TGTGCCAGCAGCGAAAGTTCGGAGCCGGACTACAATGAGCAGTTCTTC. Translated, it gives CASSESSEPDYNEQFF.

V usage is TRBV9 and J usage is TRBJ2-5; D might be TRBD2 (6 bases). The V gene lost 0 bases and the J gene lost 5 bases, with 11 bases spanning the gap. The CDR3 runs 14 residues. Germline-derived CDR1 and CDR2 are SGDLS and YYNGEE. CDR3 bases: TGTGCCAGCAGCGTAGCGGGAGACCCCGAGACCCAGTACTTC. It encodes CASSVAGDPETQYF.

This clone appeared once. The rearrangement joins TRBV9 to TRBJ2-7; 10 nucleotides agree with TRBD1. Germline-derived CDR1 and CDR2 are SGDLS and YYNGEE. This CDR3 is 15 amino acids long. V dropped 4 bases and J dropped 0; count of bases not matched to a gene: 4. The CDR3 region is CASSTGQGSSYEQYF. CDR3 bases: TGTGCCAGCAGCACGGGACAGGGGAGCTCCTACGAGCAGTACTTC.

This chain joins TRBV21-1 and TRBJ1-1; the table names TRBD1, a call not compared with the DNA. TRBV21-1 is deemed a pseudogene. The CDR3 loop spans 17 amino acids. The CDR3 coding sequence is TGTGCCAGCAGCTCGCACCGGGACAGGGGATCGAACACTGAAGCTTTCTTT. As protein: CASSSHRDRGSNTEAFF.

A single count supports this clone. This CDR3 is CASRGLTINTDTQYF. CDR3 nucleotide sequence: TGTGCCAGTAGGGGACTCACAATTAACACAGATACGCAGTATTTT. This sequence joins TRBV19 and TRBJ2-3, with D perhaps TRBD2 (6 bases). V lost 6 bases to trimming and J lost 2 bases, with 15 bases between them. The germline CDR1 and CDR2 sequences are LNHDA and SQIVND (reference sequence). The CDR3 is 15 amino acids.

This clone was seen just once. This chain joins TRBV19 and TRBJ1-5; possible D gene TRBD1, 5 bases. CDR1 is LNHDA, CDR2 SQIVND, per germline (reference sequence). The CDR3 extends over 15 amino acids. V lost 3 bases and J 5 bases, leaving 14 bases between the germline ends. The CDR3 region has the DNA TGTGCCAGTAGTATTCCTCCCCAGGGCTATCAGCCCCAGCATTTT. This translates into CASSIPPQGYQPQHF.

The rearrangement joins TRBV5-8 to TRBJ1-1; D call uncertain. The V gene's germline CDR1 is SGHTS and CDR2 YDEGEE. V lost 1 base and J lost 1, with 5 bases in between. The CDR3 is 13 amino acids. In DNA, the CDR3 is TGTGCCAGCAGCTTGTATTCGAACACTGAAGCTTTCTTT. This encodes CASSLYSNTEAFF.